This T cell receptor beta chain is drawn from a study of control samples from healthy donors and cancer patients. The CDR3 is 13 residues long. Trimming cost V 9 bases and J 3 bases, with 15 bases left between them. Germline CDR1 is SNHLY and CDR2 is FYNNEI. TCRdb's copy holds only in-frame clones and misses some; the assay was immunoSEQ multiplex PCR. This table has tens of thousands of clones, roughly 93% appearing once. Source material: blood. This rearrangement joins TRBV2 to TRBJ2-7; D is possibly TRBD1 or TRBD2 (6 bases each). The clonotype comes from a woman in her twenties or thirties in good health. The CDR3 region has the DNA TGTGCCAGTCGGAGGGGGAAGGTCTACGAGCAGTACTTC. This sequence encodes CASRRGKVYEQYF.